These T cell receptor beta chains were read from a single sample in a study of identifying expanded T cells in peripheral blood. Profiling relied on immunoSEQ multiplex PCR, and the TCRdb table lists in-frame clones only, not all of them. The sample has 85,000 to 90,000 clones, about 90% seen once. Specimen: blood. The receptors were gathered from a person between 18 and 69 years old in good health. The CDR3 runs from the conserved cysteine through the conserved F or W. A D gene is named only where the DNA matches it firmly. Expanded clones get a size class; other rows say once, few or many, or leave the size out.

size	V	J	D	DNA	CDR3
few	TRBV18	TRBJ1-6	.	TGTGCCAGCTCACCGGGGCAAGGGGCTGACTCACCCCTCCACTTT	CASSPGQGADSPLHF
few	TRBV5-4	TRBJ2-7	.	TGTGCCAGCAGCTCGGATGGGAACTACTACGAGCAGTACTTC	CASSSDGNYYEQYF
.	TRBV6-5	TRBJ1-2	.	TGTGCCAGCAGTTACGATCGGGCCGTCTTCTATGGCTACACCTTC	CASSYDRAVFYGYTF
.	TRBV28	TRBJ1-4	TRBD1	TGTGCCAGCAGTTTACCGGGACAGGGGGCAGGTGAAAAACTGTTTTTT	CASSLPGQGAGEKLFF
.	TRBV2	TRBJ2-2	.	TGTGCCAGCAGTGAAGACAGGGCCGGCCCCGGGGAGCTGTTTTTT	CASSEDRAGPGELFF
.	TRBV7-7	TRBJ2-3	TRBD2	TGTGCCAGCAGCCCGGGGGGTTATACGCAGTATTTT	CASSPGGYTQYF
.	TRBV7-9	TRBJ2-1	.	TGTGCCAGCAGCCAGCGTACGATGAAGCAGTTCTTC	CASSQRTMKQFF
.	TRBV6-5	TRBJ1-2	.	TGTGCCAGCGGTATCCTGTCAGGGGCCTATGGCTACACCTTC	CASGILSGAYGYTF
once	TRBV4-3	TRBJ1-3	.	TGCGCCAGCAGCCAAGATTTACAGGGAGTGGCTGGAAACACCATATATTTT	CASSQDLQGVAGNTIYF
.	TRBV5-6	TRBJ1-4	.	TGTGCCAGCAGCTTGGGTCACAGGGTCAGGACTAATGAAAAACTGTTTTTT	CASSLGHRVRTNEKLFF
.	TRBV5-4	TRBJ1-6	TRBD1	TGTGCCAGCACGGGACAGGAAGGTTCACCCCTCCACTTT	CASTGQEGSPLHF
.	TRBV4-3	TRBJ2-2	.	TGCGCCAGCAGCCACCGCGACGTCGGGGAGCTGTTTTTT	CASSHRDVGELFF
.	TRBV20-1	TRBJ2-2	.	TGCAGTGCTAGGGGGGCCGGGGAGCTGTTTTTT	CSARGAGELFF
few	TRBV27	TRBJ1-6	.	TGTGCCAGCAGCCCTACGCGTGGCTATAATTCACCCCTCCACTTT	CASSPTRGYNSPLHF
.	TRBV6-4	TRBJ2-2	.	TGTGCCAGCAGTGCAGGGGCCGGGGAGCTGTTTTTT	CASSAGAGELFF
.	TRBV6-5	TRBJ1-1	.	TGTGCCAGCAGACCGACAGCAGGGAACACTGAAGCTTTCTTT	CASRPTAGNTEAFF
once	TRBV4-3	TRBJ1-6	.	TGCGCCAGCAGCCCCGCCATAGGAGGGTCCTATTCACCCCTCCACTTT	CASSPAIGGSYSPLHF
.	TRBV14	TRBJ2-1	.	TGTGCCAGCAGCCAAGGACAGAAGCAGTTCTTC	CASSQGQKQFF
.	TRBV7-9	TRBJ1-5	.	TGTGCCAGCAGCCGGACTCCGCAGCCCCAGCATTTT	CASSRTPQPQHF
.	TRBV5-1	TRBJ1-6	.	TGCGCCAGCAGGGACCTTAATTCACCCCTCCACTTT	CASRDLNSPLHF
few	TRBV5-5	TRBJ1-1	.	TGTGCCAGCAGCTTTCAGCGGGGGACTGAAGCTTTCTTT	CASSFQRGTEAFF
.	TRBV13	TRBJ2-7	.	TGTGCCAGCAGCTTCCAAACAGGGCCCTCCTACGAGCAGTACTTC	CASSFQTGPSYEQYF
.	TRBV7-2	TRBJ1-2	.	TGTGCCAGCAGCTTAGGGGTCCCTAACTATGGCTACACCTTC	CASSLGVPNYGYTF
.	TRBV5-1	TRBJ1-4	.	TGCGCCAGCAGCTTGGAATTAGGGACGCGTGGAAAACTGTTTTTT	CASSLELGTRGKLFF
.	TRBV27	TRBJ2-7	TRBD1	TGTGCCAGCAGTTTAGACAGGGCTAACGAGCAGTACTTC	CASSLDRANEQYF
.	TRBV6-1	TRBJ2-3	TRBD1	TGTGCCAGCAGTGAAGCCGGGACAGGGGTGACAGATACGCAGTATTTT	CASSEAGTGVTDTQYF
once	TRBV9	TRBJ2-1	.	TGTGCCAGCAGCCCCACCGACGCTCCCTTTCGGTATGAGCAGTTCTTC	CASSPTDAPFRYEQFF
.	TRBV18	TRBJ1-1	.	TGTGCCAGCTCAGCGGATAGGACGAACACTGAAGCTTTCTTT	CASSADRTNTEAFF
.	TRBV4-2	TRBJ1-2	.	TGTGCCAGCAGCCAATACCGGGTTCGGGTTGAAGCTAACTATGGCTACACCTTC	CASSQYRVRVEANYGYTF
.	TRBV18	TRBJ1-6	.	TGTGCCAGCTCACAAGAGGGAGTACCCCTCCACTTT	CASSQEGVPLHF
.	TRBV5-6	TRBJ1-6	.	TGTGCCAGCAGCTTGGGGACGAGACCCACTTCCATCCACTTT	CASSLGTRPTSIHF
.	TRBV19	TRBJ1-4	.	TGTGCCAGTAGAGTAGTGGGGGTTGAAAAACTGTTTTTT	CASRVVGVEKLFF
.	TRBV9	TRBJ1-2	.	TGTGCCAGCAGCTCGGGGCCCGGCTACACCTTC	CASSSGPGYTF
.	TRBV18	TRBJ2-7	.	TGTGCCAGCTCCCATGGACACCGGTACGAGCAGTACTTC	CASSHGHRYEQYF
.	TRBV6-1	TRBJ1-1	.	TGTGCCAGCAGTGTCTCCGGCGGTGAAGCTTTCTTT	CASSVSGGEAFF
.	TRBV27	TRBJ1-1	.	TGTGCCAGCAGTCAACAGGGGAACACTGAAGCTTTCTTT	CASSQQGNTEAFF
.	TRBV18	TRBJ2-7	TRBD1	TGTGCCAGCTCACAGGGGGCACAGACCTACGAGCAGTACTTC	CASSQGAQTYEQYF
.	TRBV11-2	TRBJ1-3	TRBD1	TGTGCCAGCAGCACCGGTGGACAGGGCTCTGGAAACACCATATATTTT	CASSTGGQGSGNTIYF
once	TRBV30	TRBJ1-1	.	TGTGCCTGGAATGCGTTAAACACTGAAGCTTTCTTT	CAWNALNTEAFF
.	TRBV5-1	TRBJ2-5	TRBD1	TGCGCCAGCAGCTTGTATGGGACAGGCGGAGAGACCCAGTACTTC	CASSLYGTGGETQYF
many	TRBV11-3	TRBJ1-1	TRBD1	TGTGCCAGCAGCGGGACAGGCCGTAATGAAGCTTTCTTT	CASSGTGRNEAFF